The 3 T cell receptor beta chains below all came from one sample that was sequenced in a study of CD8 T cells in Susac syndrome. An input of roughly 0.5 to 1 ug of RNA was subjected to reverse transcription using random hexamers. One entry per CDR3 protein results from TCRdb running MiXCR on the immunoSEQ multiplex PCR reads. The data hold about 130,000 distinct CDR3 sequences, with 93% observed a single time. The sequenced sample consisted of CD8+ T cells from PBMCs. The receptor source for this set is a human donor with multiple sclerosis.

Points on this clonotype: One junction end does not reproduce the germline sequence, and a read error may be involved. The J gene is TRBJ1-1, the V gene TRBV30; D gene ambiguous. Germline loops: CDR1 GTSNPN, CDR2 SVGIG (reference sequence). The CDR3 runs to 11 residues. DNA for the CDR3: TGTGCCTGGAGTATGAATACTGAAGCTTTCTTT. The encoded protein is CAWSMNTEAFF.

This chain uses TRBV5-1 with TRBJ2-6; a weak D match, TRBD2 (5 bases). Trimming shortened V by 4 bases and J by 0 bases, and 11 bases separated the two germline ends. The germline gives CDR1 SGHRS, CDR2 YFSETQ. This CDR3 spans 16 amino acids. The CDR3 here is CASSGSHPSGANVLTF. The DNA for the CDR3 is TGCGCCAGCAGCGGGAGCCACCCCTCTGGGGCCAACGTCCTGACTTTC.

This chain connects TRBV5-1 to TRBJ2-2, with D perhaps TRBD2 (6 bases). The CDR3 sequence is 15 residues long. Germline assignment: CDR1 SGHRS and CDR2 YFSETQ. The V end lost 0 bases, the J end lost 7 bases, and 13 bases lay between the germline ends. The CDR3 DNA reads as TGCGCCAGCAGCTTGGCCGCTGTCGGGAGCGGGGAGCTGTTTTTT. The encoded protein is CASSLAAVGSGELFF.